Listed here are 32 T cell receptor beta chains from one sample, sequenced in a study of cytomegalovirus exposure and HLA in healthy donors. The PCR made use of 60 Vbeta and 13 Jbeta primers. Generated by immunoSEQ multiplex PCR, the TCRdb table keeps only in-frame clones and is missing some. The sample records more than 250,000 clones, roughly 90% being singletons. Sequencing was carried out using PBMCs. These receptors were taken from a woman between 18 and 30 years old in good health and CMV-seronegative.

The rearrangement links TRBV14 to TRBJ1-3, with no clear D. V dropped 4 bases and J dropped 1 base, with 5 bases sitting between them. Germline values: CDR1 SGHDN, CDR2 FVKESK. The CDR3 contains 13 residues. CDR3 region: CASSPASGNTIYF. DNA of the CDR3: TGTGCCAGCAGCCCCGCGTCTGGAAACACCATATATTTT.

The chain couples TRBV19 to TRBJ1-2; no reliable D call. With 7 bases removed from V and 0 bases from J, the gap between germline ends came to 15 bases. This CDR3 has 15 residues. In germline, CDR1 is LNHDA, CDR2 SQIVND (reference sequence). CDR3 nucleotide sequence: TGTGCCAGTAACCGACCGGGAGACACTAACTATGGCTACACCTTC. Encoded protein: CASNRPGDTNYGYTF.

This chain connects TRBV2 to TRBJ2-1; D call uncertain. Germline CDR1 SNHLY, CDR2 FYNNEI. This CDR3 has 13 amino acids. Trimming took off 10 bases at V and 4 bases at J, with 14 bases between the two ends. DNA for the CDR3: TGTGCCATCTTGAGGCTACCTTACAATGAGCAGTTCTTC. It is translated as CAILRLPYNEQFF.

J is TRBJ1-5 and V is TRBV15; a possible D gene is TRBD1 (5 bases). V gave up 0 bases and J gave up 3 bases, with 15 bases separating them. From germline, CDR1 is LNHNV and CDR2 YYDKDF (reference sequence). The CDR3 has 17 residues. The DNA for the CDR3 is TGTGCCACCAGCAGAGAATCAGGGCAGGCAATCAATCAGCCCCAGCATTTT. Its protein is CATSRESGQAINQPQHF.

The chain is built from TRBV19 and TRBJ2-1; D is perhaps TRBD1 (5 bases). Germline V gene sequence: CDR1 LNHDA, CDR2 SQIVND (reference sequence). The CDR3 is 15 amino acids. V lost 3 bases and J lost 3, with 12 bases in between. The CDR3, as DNA: TGTGCCAGTAGTATGGGTGGGGCCTACTACAATGAGCAGTTCTTC. This sequence encodes CASSMGGAYYNEQFF.

V is TRBV6-5 and J is TRBJ2-1; D is ambiguous. This CDR3 region has 13 residues. Germline V gene data show CDR1 as MNHEY and CDR2 as SVGAGI. Trimming shortened V by 0 bases and J by 7 bases, and 7 bases separated the two germline ends. CDR3: CASSYSGENEQFF. As DNA, the CDR3 is TGTGCCAGCAGTTACTCCGGTGAGAATGAGCAGTTCTTC.

The CDR3: CASSDRGGIFEQYF. CDR3 DNA: TGCGCCAGCAGTGATCGAGGGGGCATCTTCGAGCAGTACTTC. This chain uses TRBV10-2 with TRBJ2-7; 7 positions match TRBD1. Germline CDR1 WSHSY, CDR2 SAAADI. The junction had 8 bases not matched to a gene; V was cut back by 3 bases and J by 6 bases. This CDR3 has 14 amino acids.

This clone was observed a few times. This chain connects TRBV5-4 to TRBJ2-1; 10 bases map to TRBD2. The CDR3 is 14 residues long. Germline V gene sequence: CDR1 SGHNT, CDR2 YYREEE (reference sequence). V shed 3 bases, J shed 8 bases, and the junction held 5 bases outside the gene matches. The CDR3 protein is CASSSAGGSDEQFF. Written as DNA, the CDR3 is TGTGCCAGCAGCTCAGCGGGGGGGTCGGATGAGCAGTTCTTC.

A remark on this clone: One junction end disagrees with the germline gene, perhaps due to a read error. The chain couples TRBV6-5 to TRBJ2-7; 16 bases align to TRBD2. Germline CDR1 reads MNHEY; CDR2 reads SVGAGI. The CDR3 length is 14 residues. The CDR3 DNA reads as TGTGCCAGCAGTCGGGGGACTAGCGGGGGGGAACCTAACTTC. Translation gives CASSRGTSGGEPNF.

V and J are TRBV29-1 and TRBJ1-2; TRBD1 might be the D (6 bases). The CDR3 length is 13 residues. The germline V gene has CDR1 SQVTM and CDR2 ANQGSEA. Trimming took 6 bases from V and 7 from J, leaving 18 bases between them. In DNA, the CDR3 is TGCAGCGTCAGCCAGGGGCTAGCAGGTGGCTACACCTTC. This sequence encodes CSVSQGLAGGYTF. The full variable domain, completed using reference TRBV29-1 and TRBJ1-2, is SAVISQKPSRDICQRGTSLTIQCQVDSQVTMMFWYRQQPGQSLTLIATANQGSEATYESGFVIDKFPISRPNLTFSTLTVSNMSPEDSSIYLCSVSQGLAGGYTFGSGTRLTVV.

This chain links TRBV2 with TRBJ1-1; maybe TRBD1 (6 bases). Per germline, CDR1 SNHLY and CDR2 FYNNEI. Trimming cost V 7 bases and J 6 bases, with 18 bases left between them. This CDR3 spans 14 amino acids. CDR3 coding DNA: TGTGCCAGCATCACCGACAGGTCCTACTCTGAAGCTTTCTTT. Translating it yields CASITDRSYSEAFF.

The rearrangement links TRBV7-9 to TRBJ1-2; D is perhaps TRBD1 (5 bases). CDR1 SEHNR and CDR2 FQNEAQ come from the germline V gene (reference sequence). The V end lost 1 base, the J end lost 0 bases, and 9 bases lay between the germline ends. The CDR3 runs to 15 residues. CDR3 protein: CASSLGGFSNYGYTF. DNA of the CDR3: TGTGCCAGCAGCTTAGGGGGCTTCTCTAACTATGGCTACACCTTC.

The J gene is TRBJ2-1, the V gene TRBV5-1; unclear D gene. V gave up 5 bases and J gave up 4 bases, with 16 bases separating them. The CDR3 has 15 residues. The germline V gene has CDR1 SGHRS and CDR2 YFSETQ. The CDR3 protein is CASRMPLGYYNEQFF. DNA for the CDR3: TGCGCCAGCAGGATGCCTTTGGGCTATTACAATGAGCAGTTCTTC.

The chain has TRBV5-4 and TRBJ1-2; 9 bases line up with TRBD1. The CDR3 is 16 residues long. Losses at the gene ends were 4 bases for V and 4 bases for J; bases not matched to a gene: 11. Per the germline V gene, CDR1 is SGHNT and CDR2 is YYREEE (reference sequence). The CDR3 nucleotides read TGTGCCAGCAGCGGAGCCACCGGGACAGGGCCCTATGGCTACACCTTC. Amino acid sequence: CASSGATGTGPYGYTF.

The chain links TRBV4-1 to TRBJ2-3, with D perhaps TRBD1 (6 bases). The CDR3 length is 17 residues. Trimming removed 2 bases from V and 5 bases from J, with 20 bases in between. Per germline, CDR1 MGHRA and CDR2 YSYEKL. The CDR3 spells CASSQTTGTGKLDTQYF. The CDR3 DNA follows: TGCGCCAGCAGCCAAACAACGGGAACAGGGAAATTAGATACGCAGTATTTT.

This chain links TRBV9 with TRBJ1-2; possible D gene TRBD1, 6 bases. Germline lookup yields CDR1 SGDLS and CDR2 YYNGEE. The V end lost 0 bases, the J end lost 2 bases, and 8 bases lay between the germline ends. This CDR3 is 14 amino acids long. CDR3 sequence reads: CASSVATGNYGYTF. Here the CDR3 DNA reads TGTGCCAGCAGCGTAGCCACAGGGAACTATGGCTACACCTTC.

On this clone: Mismatch with germline at one junction end may stem from a read error. Different DNA sequences within this sample yield the same CDR3. This chain uses TRBV6-5 with TRBJ1-6; possible D gene TRBD1, 6 bases. Germline-derived CDR1 and CDR2 are MNHEY and SVGAGI. The CDR3 totals 14 residues. CDR3 sequence reads: CASSPGGHNSPLHF. The CDR3, as DNA: TGTGCCAGCAGCCCCGGGGGGCATAATTCCCCCCTCCACTTT.

This clone was seen just once. The chain joins TRBV10-1 to TRBJ2-7; tentative D call: TRBD2 (5 bases). Germline V gene data show CDR1 as WNHNN and CDR2 as SYGVQD (reference sequence). V was cut by 1 base and J by 5 bases, with 15 bases left in between. CDR3 length: 15 amino acids. For the CDR3, the DNA is TGCGCCAGCAGTGAGTTTTCAAAGAGGGCCCACGAGCAGTACTTC. Encoded protein: CASSEFSKRAHEQYF.

The chain uses TRBV5-4 and TRBJ2-5; possibly TRBD2 for D (7 bases). The CDR3 consists of 15 residues. V was pared by 7 bases and J by 5 bases, with 21 bases between. Germline CDR1 reads SGHNT; CDR2 reads YYREEE (reference sequence). The CDR3 here is CASQRGGAIGETQYF. The CDR3 DNA reads as TGTGCCAGCCAAAGGGGGGGGGCGATAGGGGAGACCCAGTACTTC.

There are a few counts of this clone. The chain combines TRBV5-4 with TRBJ2-2; 8 bases are a match to TRBD1. Germline values: CDR1 SGHNT, CDR2 YYREEE (reference sequence). Germline trimming cut 3 bases from V and 1 base from J; bases unmatched to any gene: 5. This CDR3 is built from 16 residues. CDR3 bases: TGTGCCAGCAGCTACAGGACAGGGTGGAACACCGGGGAGCTGTTTTTT. Amino acids: CASSYRTGWNTGELFF.

This chain connects TRBV7-3 to TRBJ2-1; 10 bases match TRBD2. The CDR3 has 15 amino acids. Germline CDR1 SGHTA, CDR2 FQGTGA. With V trimmed by 5 bases and J by 8 bases, 9 bases remained unmatched. Written as DNA, the CDR3 is TGTGCCAGCAGCACCCCCGGGACTAGCGTGGATGAGCAGTTCTTC. This translates into CASSTPGTSVDEQFF.

The rearrangement uses TRBV5-4 and TRBJ2-7, with TRBD1 as a possible D gene (5 bases). Germline-derived CDR1 and CDR2 are SGHNT and YYREEE (reference sequence). Trimming shortened V by 4 bases and J by 3 bases, and 14 bases separated the two germline ends. There are 14 residues in the CDR3. The CDR3 is CASSRQGDSYEQYF. The CDR3 region has the DNA TGTGCCAGCAGCCGCCAGGGTGACAGCTACGAGCAGTACTTC.

CDR3 bases: TGTGCCAGCACCACGGGGGGGGCCTCCTACAATGAGCAGTTCTTC. It translates to CASTTGGASYNEQFF. The rearrangement joins TRBV5-6 to TRBJ2-1; 8 nucleotides agree with TRBD2. The CDR3 has 15 amino acids. From germline, CDR1 is SGHDT and CDR2 YYEEEE. V was clipped by 6 bases and J by 0 bases; unmatched bases: 5.

A word on this clone: Other DNA sequences in this specimen translate into the identical CDR3. This chain links TRBV5-1 with TRBJ1-2; 8 bases match TRBD1. Germline lookup yields CDR1 SGHRS and CDR2 YFSETQ. V dropped 3 bases and J dropped 7; count of bases not matched to a gene: 5. The CDR3 runs 13 residues. CDR3 sequence: CASSSSTGGGYTF. The CDR3 nucleotides read TGCGCCAGCAGCTCGTCAACAGGGGGTGGCTACACCTTC.

V is TRBV10-3 and J is TRBJ1-1; no clear D. V lost 11 bases, J lost 1 base, and 14 bases lay in between. The CDR3 sequence is 13 residues long. Germline assignment: CDR1 ENHRY and CDR2 SYGVKD. The CDR3 sequence: CASRPGSNTEAFF. The CDR3 bases are TGTGCCTCCCGGCCGGGATCGAACACTGAAGCTTTCTTT.

The rearrangement links TRBV10-1 to TRBJ2-1, with 8 bases that match TRBD2. CDR3 length: 15 amino acids. V lost 3 bases to trimming and J lost 7 bases; unmatched junction nucleotides: 8. CDR1 and CDR2 (germline): WNHNN, SYGVQD (reference sequence). CDR3 protein: CASSESGGVWNEQFF. The CDR3 region has the DNA TGCGCCAGCAGTGAAAGCGGGGGAGTATGGAATGAGCAGTTCTTC.

The chain employs TRBV6-6 and TRBJ1-5, with D possibly matching TRBD1 (5 bases). Germline V gives CDR1 MNHNY, CDR2 SVGAGI (reference sequence). The CDR3 runs 15 residues. Trimming left V 7 bases short and J 4 bases short, with 17 bases between. The CDR3 sequence is CASKLTVGSNQPQHF. The CDR3 DNA sequence: TGTGCCAGCAAACTGACAGTCGGTTCTAATCAGCCCCAGCATTTT.

The J gene is TRBJ1-4, the V gene TRBV7-6, with 11 nucleotides matching TRBD1. After removal of 5 bases from V and 7 bases from J, the junction contained 3 bases not matched to a gene. Germline CDR1 SGHVS, CDR2 FNYEAQ. This CDR3 is 14 amino acids long. CDR3 in DNA: TGTGCCAGCAGCCCAGGACAGGGGGCTGAAAAACTGTTTTTT. This translates into CASSPGQGAEKLFF. Supplemented by reference TRBV7-6 and TRBJ1-4, the full variable domain reads GAGVSQSPRYKVTKRGQDVALRCDPISGHVSLYWYRQALGQGPEFLTYFNYEAQQDKSGLPNDRFSAERPEGSISTLTIQRTEQRDSAMYRCASSPGQGAEKLFFGSGTQLSVL.

CDR3 DNA sequence: TGTGCCAGCAGCTCAACGGTCTACGAGCAGTACTTC. Encoded protein: CASSSTVYEQYF. J is TRBJ2-7 and V is TRBV14; D not certain. Germline assignment: CDR1 SGHDN and CDR2 FVKESK. Trimming cost V 5 bases and J 3 bases, with 8 bases left between them. This CDR3 has 12 residues.

The V gene is TRBV6-1, the J gene TRBJ2-7; 8 nucleotides line up with TRBD1. This CDR3 contains 16 residues. V dropped 4 bases and J dropped 0; count of bases not matched to a gene: 8. Germline V gene data show CDR1 as MNHNS and CDR2 as SASEGT. CDR3 sequence (DNA): TGTGCCAGCAGTGGGATCAACAGGGGGAGCTCCTACGAGCAGTACTTC. This translates into CASSGINRGSSYEQYF.

CDR3 in DNA: TGCGCCAGCAGCCTGGGGACAGGGGGCGCTGGGGCCAACGTCCTGACTTTC. It is translated as CASSLGTGGAGANVLTF. The chain couples TRBV5-1 to TRBJ2-6; 12 bases line up with TRBD1. The CDR3 sequence is 17 residues long. Germline CDR1 and CDR2: SGHRS and YFSETQ. J was trimmed by 2 bases and V by 4 bases; bases with no gene match: 4. Full variable domain (missing parts from reference TRBV5-1 and TRBJ2-6): KAGVTQTPRYLIKTRGQQVTLSCSPISGHRSVSWYQQTPGQGLQFLFEYFSETQRNKGNFPGRFSGRQFSNSRSEMNVSTLELGDSALYLCASSLGTGGAGANVLTFGAGSRLTVL.

This clone turned up a few times. This chain links TRBV7-9 with TRBJ1-2; no clear D. The length of the CDR3 is 16 residues. The V and J ends lost 5 bases and 1 base respectively, with 17 bases between them. CDR1 SEHNR and CDR2 FQNEAQ come from the germline V gene (reference sequence). The CDR3 DNA reads TGTGCCAGCAGCCCAAGTGCGGGGTACAATAACTATGGCTACACCTTC. Amino acid sequence: CASSPSAGYNNYGYTF.